This T cell receptor beta chain was retrieved from a study of chemoradiotherapy in HPV16-positive cancers. General study results and limits: Candidate HPV-specific clones and E7-related TCR motifs grew in tumor during treatment. In HPV16-positive patients, HPV-responsive T-cell expansion tracked better recurrence-free survival.

A note on this clone: No antigen is known for it.

CDR1 and CDR2 from the germline V gene are SGHNT and YYREEE (reference sequence). The V and J ends lost 1 base and 1 base respectively, with 12 bases between them. There are 16 residues in the CDR3. Sequencing used immunoSEQ multiplex PCR; TCRdb keeps in-frame clones, though not all of them. The table has more than 15,000 clones, approximately 79% seen once; the top ten hold roughly 11%. The origin of this receptor is a human donor with HPV-associated anogenital cancer. The sample was gathered from a patient who underwent chemoradiotherapy. This chain uses TRBV5-4 with TRBJ1-3; maybe TRBD1 (5 bases). CDR3 sequence reads: CASSLRGGESGNTIYF. CDR3 DNA sequence: TGTGCCAGCAGCTTGCGGGGGGGGGAATCTGGAAACACCATATATTTT.